Following are 21 T cell receptor beta chains from one sample sequenced in a study of cytotoxic CD8 clonotypes in ibrutinib-treated CLL. Sequenced by immunoSEQ multiplex PCR; TCRdb stores in-frame clones only, minus some. Of fewer than 300,000 clones listed, approximately 79% were seen once; the top ten hold about 5.7%. The specimen was PBMCs, collected at disease progression, from a patient treated with ibrutinib. These receptors were collected from a human donor with chronic lymphocytic leukemia.

The V gene is TRBV5-1, the J gene TRBJ2-7; 11 positions match TRBD2. CDR3 length: 15 amino acids. Trimming removed 4 bases from V and 2 bases from J; junction bases left unmatched: 5. Germline assignment: CDR1 SGHRS and CDR2 YFSETQ. CDR3 nucleotide sequence: TGCGCCAGCAGCGCCGGGACTAGCGGAACCTACGAGCAGTACTTC. Amino acid sequence: CASSAGTSGTYEQYF.

This clone was seen a single time. The gene calls are TRBV5-4 and TRBJ2-1, with 12 bases lining up with TRBD2. CDR1 is SGHNT, CDR2 YYREEE, per germline (reference sequence). After removal of 3 bases from V and 7 bases from J, the junction contained 14 bases not matched to a gene. CDR3 length equals 18 residues. CDR3 nucleotides: TGTGCCAGCAGCTCGGGACGATCTAGCGGGAGGGCGGGGAATGAGCAGTTCTTC. This codes for CASSSGRSSGRAGNEQFF.

The chain combines TRBV27 with TRBJ2-7; possible D gene TRBD1, 5 bases. The CDR3 length is 14 residues. The V end was cut by 2 bases, the J end by 7 bases, with 15 bases between. Germline CDR1 is MNHEY and CDR2 is SMNVEV (reference sequence). CDR3 amino acids: CASSLGAGIREQYF. The CDR3 coding sequence is TGTGCCAGCAGTTTAGGGGCAGGGATTCGGGAGCAGTACTTC.

This chain joins TRBV5-6 and TRBJ1-4; 9 nucleotides line up with TRBD1. Germline CDR1 is SGHDT and CDR2 is YYEEEE. V trimming: 4 bases; J trimming: 4 bases; junction bases outside the gene matches: 5. CDR3 length: 15 amino acids. The CDR3 here is CASSIPGQGNEKLFF. Here the CDR3 DNA reads TGTGCCAGCAGCATACCGGGACAGGGTAATGAAAAACTGTTTTTT.

This clone occurred a few times. The chain links TRBV5-1 to TRBJ1-6; the D gene is possibly TRBD1 (5 bases). Trimming stripped 0 bases from V and 10 bases from J, with 11 bases between. This CDR3 is built from 14 residues. In germline, CDR1 is SGHRS, CDR2 YFSETQ. CDR3 sequence: CASSLEGARSPLHF. The CDR3 DNA reads as TGCGCCAGCAGCTTGGAAGGGGCCAGGTCACCCCTCCACTTT.

The J gene is TRBJ2-1, the V gene TRBV11-3; perhaps TRBD1 as D (5 bases). V was pared by 5 bases and J by 9 bases, with 11 bases between. CDR3 size: 12 residues. The germline V gene has CDR1 SGHNT and CDR2 YENEEA. The CDR3 loop reads CASSRIQGEQFF. CDR3 nucleotides: TGTGCCAGCAGCCGGATCCAGGGTGAGCAGTTCTTC. Based on the CDR3 plus reference TRBV11-3 and TRBJ2-1, the full variable domain is EAGVVQSPRYKIIEKKQPVAFWCNPISGHNTLYWYLQNLGQGPELLIRYENEEAVDDSQLPKDRFSAERLKGVDSTLKIQPAELGDSAVYLCASSRIQGEQFFGPGTRLTVL.

The rearrangement links TRBV6-1 to TRBJ2-3; TRBD2 matches at 11 bases. Per the germline V gene, CDR1 is MNHNS and CDR2 is SASEGT. The CDR3 is made up of 13 amino acids. The J segment lost 5 bases and the V segment lost 7 bases, leaving 2 bases of the junction unmatched. This CDR3 reads CASNLAGGDTQYF. DNA of the CDR3: TGTGCCAGCAACCTAGCGGGGGGAGATACGCAGTATTTT.

This clone was observed a handful of times. The genes are TRBV15 and TRBJ1-1; tentatively, D is TRBD1 (5 bases). The CDR3 is 15 residues long. Trimming left V 0 bases short and J 5 bases short, with 13 bases between. Germline CDR1 is LNHNV and CDR2 is YYDKDF (reference sequence). CDR3 DNA: TGTGCCACCAGCAGAGATTTCCCAGGGAGGACTGAAGCTTTCTTT. Protein sequence: CATSRDFPGRTEAFF.

The chain has TRBV5-1 and TRBJ2-5, with D hard to call. This CDR3 is built from 13 residues. Germline V lookup: CDR1 SGHRS, CDR2 YFSETQ. The V gene lost 5 bases and the J gene lost 4 bases, with 12 bases spanning the gap. This CDR3 is CASRHAGGETQYF. DNA of the CDR3: TGCGCCAGCAGACACGCAGGCGGAGAGACCCAGTACTTC.

The V and J genes are TRBV7-2 and TRBJ1-5, with D perhaps TRBD1 (5 bases). V was pared by 6 bases and J by 3 bases, with 12 bases between. Germline V gives CDR1 SGHTA, CDR2 FQGNSA. The CDR3 has 14 amino acids. CDR3 bases: TGTGCCAGCAGTTACAGGTTTTCCAATCAGCCCCAGCATTTT. This codes for CASSYRFSNQPQHF.

The chain uses TRBV7-2 and TRBJ2-3; 8 bases line up with TRBD2. CDR1 is SGHTA, CDR2 FQGNSA, per germline. This CDR3 contains 18 residues. V dropped 1 base and J dropped 1; count of bases not matched to a gene: 10. The CDR3 reads CASSLVKLAGRGTDTQYF. The CDR3 DNA reads TGTGCCAGCAGCTTAGTGAAGTTAGCGGGAAGGGGCACAGATACGCAGTATTTT.

The chain has TRBV18 and TRBJ2-3; the D gene is possibly TRBD2 (7 bases). Trimming pared 2 bases from V and 0 bases from J, leaving 12 bases between. This CDR3 has 16 residues. Germline CDR1 reads KGHSH; CDR2 reads LQKENI. In nucleotides, the CDR3 is TGTGCCAGCTCACCATCTTGGGGGGGCAGCACAGATACGCAGTATTTT. It is translated as CASSPSWGGSTDTQYF.

The V call is TRBV9, the J call TRBJ2-3, with 13 bases fitting TRBD2. The germline gives CDR1 SGDLS, CDR2 YYNGEE. The CDR3 runs 14 residues. The ends lost 5 bases at V and 6 bases at J; junction bases unmatched: 3. CDR3 nucleotide sequence: TGTGCCAGCAGTACTAGCGGGGGGGCTGATACGCAGTATTTT. Protein sequence: CASSTSGGADTQYF.

This chain joins TRBV6-5 and TRBJ2-7, with D perhaps assigned TRBD1 or TRBD2 (7 bases each). V was trimmed by 2 bases and J by 2 bases, leaving 16 bases between them. From germline, CDR1 is MNHEY and CDR2 SVGAGI. The CDR3 is 16 amino acids. DNA of the CDR3: TGTGCCAGCAGTTACGGGACCAGGGGGGGCACCTACGAGCAGTACTTC. Translation: CASSYGTRGGTYEQYF.

This clone has a single count. V and J are TRBV18 and TRBJ2-3, with a weak D call TRBD1 (6 bases). The CDR3 sequence is 16 residues long. The V end was cut by 5 bases, the J end by 4 bases, with 19 bases between. The germline CDR1 and CDR2 sequences are KGHSH and LQKENI. CDR3 sequence: CASSSKSPGVADTQYF. The CDR3 coding sequence is TGTGCCAGCTCATCCAAGAGCCCAGGGGTCGCAGATACGCAGTATTTT. The full variable domain, completed using reference TRBV18 and TRBJ2-3, is NAGVMQNPRHLVRRRGQEARLRCSPMKGHSHVYWYRQLPEEGLKFMVYLQKENIIDESGMPKERFSAEFPKEGPSILRIQQVVRGDSAAYFCASSSKSPGVADTQYFGPGTRLTVL.

In this sample, this clone turned up once. This chain uses TRBV15 with TRBJ2-2; D remains ambiguous. The CDR3 runs to 13 residues. The germline CDR1 and CDR2 sequences are LNHNV and YYDKDF (reference sequence). Trimming left V 4 bases short and J 2 bases short, with 5 bases between. CDR3 residues: CATSNANTGELFF. The CDR3 DNA follows: TGTGCCACCAGCAACGCTAACACCGGGGAGCTGTTTTTT.

The sample holds a few counts of this clone. The chain recombines TRBV9 with TRBJ1-3, with 7 bases lining up with TRBD1. CDR3 length: 15 amino acids. Germline CDR1 is SGDLS and CDR2 is YYNGEE. Losses at the gene ends were 3 bases for V and 0 bases for J; bases not matched to a gene: 3. The DNA for the CDR3 is TGTGCCAGCAGCGCCTGGGACAGCTCTGGAAACACCATATATTTT. Protein: CASSAWDSSGNTIYF. The complete variable domain, with remaining parts taken from reference TRBV9 and TRBJ1-3, reads DSGVTQTPKHLITATGQRVTLRCSPRSGDLSVYWYQQSLDQGLQFLIQYYNGEERAKGNILERFSAQQFPDLHSELNLSSLELGDSALYFCASSAWDSSGNTIYFGEGSWLTVV.

This chain links TRBV4-1 with TRBJ2-2, with D maybe TRBD1 (5 bases). Germline CDR1 is MGHRA and CDR2 is YSYEKL. The CDR3 contains 15 residues. Trimming stripped 0 bases from V and 7 bases from J, with 12 bases between. In DNA, the CDR3 is TGCGCCAGCAGCCAAGAGGGCCAGGGAAACGGGGAGCTGTTTTTT. This sequence encodes CASSQEGQGNGELFF.

The V call is TRBV5-1, the J call TRBJ2-3, with 10 bases lining up with TRBD2. The CDR3 is 15 residues long. V lost 3 bases and J lost 4; bases outside the gene matches: 5. CDR1 is SGHRS and CDR2 is YFSETQ in the germline V gene. The DNA of the CDR3 is TGCGCCAGCAGCTCTAGCGGGAGAAGTCCAGATACGCAGTATTTT. It yields the protein CASSSSGRSPDTQYF. Drawing the rest from reference TRBV5-1 and TRBJ2-3, the complete variable domain is KAGVTQTPRYLIKTRGQQVTLSCSPISGHRSVSWYQQTPGQGLQFLFEYFSETQRNKGNFPGRFSGRQFSNSRSEMNVSTLELGDSALYLCASSSSGRSPDTQYFGPGTRLTVL.

V usage is TRBV2 and J usage is TRBJ1-2, with TRBD1 matching over 7 bases. This CDR3 contains 12 residues. The ends lost 9 bases at V and 2 bases at J; junction bases unmatched: 3. Looked up from germline, CDR1 is SNHLY and CDR2 is FYNNEI. This CDR3 reads CAREGQNYGYTF. The DNA for the CDR3 is TGTGCCAGGGAGGGACAGAACTATGGCTACACCTTC. The complete variable domain, with remaining parts taken from reference TRBV2 and TRBJ1-2, reads EPEVTQTPSHQVTQMGQEVILRCVPISNHLYFYWYRQILGQKVEFLVSFYNNEISEKSEIFDDQFSVERPDGSNFTLKIRSTKLEDSAMYFCAREGQNYGYTFGSGTRLTVV.

This chain connects TRBV29-1 to TRBJ1-1; no reliable D call. The CDR3 sequence is 14 residues long. CDR1 and CDR2 from the germline V gene are SQVTM and ANQGSEA. The CDR3 DNA sequence: TGCAGTTCTTTTAGCCCCAGGAGACCCACTGAAGCTTTCTTT. Translating it yields CSSFSPRRPTEAFF.